This TCR beta chain was sequenced for a study of blood T cell repertoires in COVID-19. Study details: COVID-19 samples collected from the United States, Italy and Spain covered acute and convalescent phases. PBMCs, B-cell-depleted T cells, or T cells were the source of the cDNA or gDNA that made up the material.

Per the study methods: Using reference gene primer amplification, nucleated cell counts were estimated. TCRdb's table, derived via immunoSEQ multiplex PCR, lists solely in-frame clones and lacks some. D and trimming were read from the DNA, whereas the V and J calls and clone size are those reported in that table. The table lists tens of thousands of clones, approximately 89% of them singletons. Trimming shortened V by 0 bases and J by 4 bases, and 10 bases separated the two germline ends. Germline V gene data show CDR1 as MNHEY and CDR2 as SVGEGT. This CDR3 has 14 residues. The receptor was isolated from a human donor in a cohort sampled during active COVID-19. The chain has TRBV6-2 or TRBV6-3 and TRBJ2-7; maybe TRBD1 (6 bases). The sequencing input was peripheral blood. In DNA, the CDR3 is TGTGCCAGCAGTTACTCGAGAGGGGGATACGAGCAGTACTTC. Amino acids: CASSYSRGGYEQYF.